Listed below are T cell receptor beta chains from one sample, sequenced in a study of blood T cell repertoires in COVID-19. The table came from immunoSEQ multiplex PCR; TCRdb's copy has only in-frame clones and leaves some out. The table includes about 180,000 clones, around four fifths detected once. The sample was peripheral blood. The receptors come from a woman between 65 and 79 years old with COVID-19, enrolled during active disease. The CDR3 runs from the conserved cysteine through the conserved F or W. A D gene is named only where the DNA matches it firmly. Only part of the rows carry a size: once, few, many, or a class if the clone is expanded.

cdr3_nt: TGTGCCAGCAGTTTAATTTTGACTTATGAAGCTTTCTTT
cdr3_aa: CASSLILTYEAFF
d_call: .
v_call: TRBV12-3/TRBV12-4
j_call: TRBJ1-1
clone_size: .

cdr3_nt: TGCGCCAGCAGCGGGCTACTAGCGGGAGGAACGCATGAGCAGTTCTTC
cdr3_aa: CASSGLLAGGTHEQFF
d_call: TRBD2
v_call: TRBV5-1
j_call: TRBJ2-1
clone_size: .

cdr3_nt: TGCGCCAGCAGACCGGGACAGGTAAATTACGAGCAGTACTTC
cdr3_aa: CASRPGQVNYEQYF
d_call: TRBD1
v_call: TRBV5-1
j_call: TRBJ2-7
clone_size: .

cdr3_nt: TGTGCCATCACCGGGACTAGCGGGAGCGGCGAGCAGTACTTC
cdr3_aa: CAITGTSGSGEQYF
d_call: TRBD2
v_call: TRBV10-3
j_call: TRBJ2-7
clone_size: few

cdr3_nt: TGTGCCACCAGCGACGGGAGTGGCAATCAGCCCCAGCATTTT
cdr3_aa: CATSDGSGNQPQHF
d_call: .
v_call: TRBV15
j_call: TRBJ1-5
clone_size: once

cdr3_nt: TGTGCCAGCAGGTTCATACAGATCTCTGGAAACACCATATATTTT
cdr3_aa: CASRFIQISGNTIYF
d_call: .
v_call: TRBV6-6
j_call: TRBJ1-3
clone_size: few

cdr3_nt: TGTGCCAGCAGCCAACTTTACGAGCAGTACTTC
cdr3_aa: CASSQLYEQYF
d_call: .
v_call: TRBV3-1/TRBV3-2
j_call: TRBJ2-7
clone_size: .

cdr3_nt: TGTGCCAGCAGCCCCCCCAAGGGGACAACGATCTTC
cdr3_aa: CASSPPKGTTIF
d_call: .
v_call: TRBV7-9
j_call: TRBJ1-2
clone_size: .

cdr3_nt: TGTGCCAGTATCGTCTCGGGCGTGGGACTTTTCTCTGGGGCCAACGTCCTGACTTTC
cdr3_aa: CASIVSGVGLFSGANVLTF
d_call: .
v_call: TRBV19
j_call: TRBJ2-6
clone_size: .

cdr3_nt: TGTGCCAGCAGCGCCTCCCTGGGCAGGGGCACGTTCGACTATGGCTACACCTTC
cdr3_aa: CASSASLGRGTFDYGYTF
d_call: .
v_call: TRBV9
j_call: TRBJ1-2
clone_size: .

cdr3_nt: TGTGCCACCAGAGGCGGCAATGAGCAGTTCTTC
cdr3_aa: CATRGGNEQFF
d_call: .
v_call: TRBV24-1
j_call: TRBJ2-1
clone_size: .

cdr3_nt: TGTGCCAGCAGCCCAGGTCTTATGGGGGAGCTGTTTTTT
cdr3_aa: CASSPGLMGELFF
d_call: .
v_call: TRBV3-1/TRBV3-2
j_call: TRBJ2-2
clone_size: .

cdr3_nt: TGTGCCAGCTCACCCTACGGGACTCCGAACACTGAAGCTTTCTTT
cdr3_aa: CASSPYGTPNTEAFF
d_call: .
v_call: TRBV18
j_call: TRBJ1-1
clone_size: .

cdr3_nt: TGTGCCAGCAGCTCTCGGACTAGCGGTCAACGCACAGATACGCAGTATTTT
cdr3_aa: CASSSRTSGQRTDTQYF
d_call: TRBD2
v_call: TRBV11-3
j_call: TRBJ2-3
clone_size: .

cdr3_nt: TGTGCCAACCGACAGGGAAACTCCTACGAGCAGTACTTC
cdr3_aa: CANRQGNSYEQYF
d_call: TRBD1
v_call: TRBV2
j_call: TRBJ2-7
clone_size: few

cdr3_nt: TGTGCCAGCAGCGCGGGACTTTTAGATACGCAGTATTTT
cdr3_aa: CASSAGLLDTQYF
d_call: .
v_call: TRBV5-4
j_call: TRBJ2-3
clone_size: .

cdr3_nt: TGTGCCAGCAGCTTAACCCCGTCCGGGAGGGCCGGCAATGAGCAGTTCTTC
cdr3_aa: CASSLTPSGRAGNEQFF
d_call: TRBD2
v_call: TRBV7-9
j_call: TRBJ2-1
clone_size: few

cdr3_nt: TGTGCCAGCAGCTTAGTCCGACAGGGGGCGGGGTACGAGCAGTACTTC
cdr3_aa: CASSLVRQGAGYEQYF
d_call: TRBD1
v_call: TRBV11-3
j_call: TRBJ2-7
clone_size: .

cdr3_nt: TGTGCCAGCAGCTCTACTAGATACACCGGGGAGCTGTTTTTT
cdr3_aa: CASSSTRYTGELFF
d_call: .
v_call: TRBV7-3
j_call: TRBJ2-2
clone_size: once

cdr3_nt: TGTGCCAGCAGTTCCAGGACTAGAGCGAACACCGGGGAGCTGTTTTTT
cdr3_aa: CASSSRTRANTGELFF
d_call: TRBD2
v_call: TRBV6-2/TRBV6-3
j_call: TRBJ2-2
clone_size: .

cdr3_nt: TGTGCCAGTAGTACTCCGACAGGGACGAGGGAGACCCAGTACTTC
cdr3_aa: CASSTPTGTRETQYF
d_call: TRBD1
v_call: TRBV19
j_call: TRBJ2-5
clone_size: .

cdr3_nt: TGTGCCAGCAGTCTATTTCAAGAGACCCAGTACTTC
cdr3_aa: CASSLFQETQYF
d_call: .
v_call: TRBV2
j_call: TRBJ2-5
clone_size: .

cdr3_nt: TGTGCCAGCAGCCCCCGACAGGGGAGAGGCTACGAGCAGTACTTC
cdr3_aa: CASSPRQGRGYEQYF
d_call: TRBD1
v_call: TRBV7-2
j_call: TRBJ2-7
clone_size: .

cdr3_nt: TGTGCCAGCAGTGATAATAGAGTCGGGGACGAGCAGTACTTC
cdr3_aa: CASSDNRVGDEQYF
d_call: .
v_call: TRBV25-1
j_call: TRBJ2-7
clone_size: once

cdr3_nt: TGTGCCAGCAGTCCCACCGGGACAGCCCCGAACACTGAAGCTTTCTTT
cdr3_aa: CASSPTGTAPNTEAFF
d_call: TRBD1
v_call: TRBV6-2/TRBV6-3
j_call: TRBJ1-1
clone_size: .

cdr3_nt: TGCGCCAGCAGCCCCCGAGGACAGGGATATGGCTACACCTTC
cdr3_aa: CASSPRGQGYGYTF
d_call: TRBD1
v_call: TRBV5-1
j_call: TRBJ1-2
clone_size: .

cdr3_nt: .
cdr3_aa: CASSSSNRGRNAEAFF
d_call: .
v_call: TRBV27
j_call: TRBJ1-1
clone_size: .

cdr3_nt: TGTGCCAGCAGTCAGGGACTGAGCTCCTACGAGCAGTACTTC
cdr3_aa: CASSQGLSSYEQYF
d_call: .
v_call: TRBV11-3
j_call: TRBJ2-7
clone_size: .

cdr3_nt: TGCGCCAGCAGCTTGGCGCCCCCCGGGAGCGGACCCTACGAGCAGTACTTC
cdr3_aa: CASSLAPPGSGPYEQYF
d_call: .
v_call: TRBV5-1
j_call: TRBJ2-7
clone_size: .

cdr3_nt: TGTGCCATCAGTGAGTCCCTAGGCGGATGGCATTTT
cdr3_aa: CAISESLGGWHF
d_call: .
v_call: TRBV10-3
j_call: TRBJ1-5
clone_size: .

cdr3_nt: TGCGCCAGCAGCTTGGCGGCTTGGGGTCAGGGGGGCACAGATACGCAGTATTTT
cdr3_aa: CASSLAAWGQGGTDTQYF
d_call: TRBD1
v_call: TRBV5-1
j_call: TRBJ2-3
clone_size: .

cdr3_nt: TGTGCCTGGGAACTCAAATATTCGATAGCGGGAGGGTCCCTTTACTACAATGAGCAGTTCTTC
cdr3_aa: CAWELKYSIAGGSLYYNEQFF
d_call: TRBD2
v_call: TRBV30
j_call: TRBJ2-1
clone_size: .

cdr3_nt: TGTGCCAGCTGGACAGGGAGGGAGACCCAGTACTTC
cdr3_aa: CASWTGRETQYF
d_call: TRBD1
v_call: TRBV2
j_call: TRBJ2-5
clone_size: .

cdr3_nt: TGTGCCAGCAGCGCACAGGGGTATGGGGATACGCAGTATTTT
cdr3_aa: CASSAQGYGDTQYF
d_call: TRBD1
v_call: TRBV9
j_call: TRBJ2-3
clone_size: .

cdr3_nt: TGTGCCAGCAGGAGGGGGGGACCGAACACCGGGGAGCTGTTTTTT
cdr3_aa: CASRRGGPNTGELFF
d_call: .
v_call: TRBV2
j_call: TRBJ2-2
clone_size: few

cdr3_nt: TGTGCCAGCAGTTACCAAGGGGCCGGGACTGAAGCTTTCTTT
cdr3_aa: CASSYQGAGTEAFF
d_call: .
v_call: TRBV6-5
j_call: TRBJ1-1
clone_size: .

cdr3_nt: TGTGCCAGCAGCTCCGATAGCCAATCCCAGGGACCCCTCCACTTT
cdr3_aa: CASSSDSQSQGPLHF
d_call: .
v_call: TRBV7-9
j_call: TRBJ1-6
clone_size: many

cdr3_nt: TGTGCCAGCCGACTAGCTCCGAGCTCCTACAATGAGCAGTTCTTC
cdr3_aa: CASRLAPSSYNEQFF
d_call: TRBD2
v_call: TRBV5-6
j_call: TRBJ2-1
clone_size: .

cdr3_nt: TGCAGCGTTGAAGATACGGGGAAAGGAACAGATACGCAGTATTTT
cdr3_aa: CSVEDTGKGTDTQYF
d_call: .
v_call: TRBV29-1
j_call: TRBJ2-3
clone_size: once

cdr3_nt: TGTGCCTGGAGCGAGACAGGGTATAATGAAAAACTGTTTTTT
cdr3_aa: CAWSETGYNEKLFF
d_call: TRBD1
v_call: TRBV30
j_call: TRBJ1-4
clone_size: .

cdr3_nt: TGTGCCAGTAGTATCGGAGGAGGAGGCTCCTACAATGAGCAGTTCTTC
cdr3_aa: CASSIGGGGSYNEQFF
d_call: .
v_call: TRBV19
j_call: TRBJ2-1
clone_size: .

cdr3_nt: TGTGCCAGTAGTATCTATTTCAGCGGGGGCTCCTACAATGAGCAGTTCTTC
cdr3_aa: CASSIYFSGGSYNEQFF
d_call: TRBD2
v_call: TRBV19
j_call: TRBJ2-1
clone_size: .

cdr3_nt: TGTGCCAGCAGCCAATGGACAGGGGATGGCTACACCTTC
cdr3_aa: CASSQWTGDGYTF
d_call: TRBD1
v_call: TRBV3-1/TRBV3-2
j_call: TRBJ1-2
clone_size: few

cdr3_nt: TGTGCCAGCAGCGGGAGTGGCCACGAGCAGTACTTC
cdr3_aa: CASSGSGHEQYF
d_call: .
v_call: TRBV7-2
j_call: TRBJ2-7
clone_size: .

cdr3_nt: TGTGCCACCAGCAGGGCGGGACAGGGGAGGGACGAGCAGTACTTC
cdr3_aa: CATSRAGQGRDEQYF
d_call: TRBD1
v_call: TRBV15
j_call: TRBJ2-7
clone_size: once

cdr3_nt: TGTGCCAGCAGCCCTCTTTTGCGGACAGGTTCCCAGTTCTTC
cdr3_aa: CASSPLLRTGSQFF
d_call: TRBD1
v_call: TRBV3-1/TRBV3-2
j_call: TRBJ2-1
clone_size: .

cdr3_nt: TGTGCCAGCAGCCCCAGGGGACAGGGGTTTTACGAGCAGTACTTC
cdr3_aa: CASSPRGQGFYEQYF
d_call: TRBD1
v_call: TRBV5-5
j_call: TRBJ2-7
clone_size: .

cdr3_nt: TGCGCCAAAAGAACTAGCGGGAGGGCAAACAATGAGCAGTTCTTC
cdr3_aa: CAKRTSGRANNEQFF
d_call: TRBD2
v_call: TRBV10-1
j_call: TRBJ2-1
clone_size: .

cdr3_nt: TGTGCCAGCATGCCTGGGAGGGAGGGCCTCGGGACCCAGTACTTC
cdr3_aa: CASMPGREGLGTQYF
d_call: TRBD2
v_call: TRBV5-4
j_call: TRBJ2-5
clone_size: .

cdr3_nt: TGTGCCAGCAATGAGCGGGGCTACAATGAGCAGTTCTTC
cdr3_aa: CASNERGYNEQFF
d_call: TRBD2
v_call: TRBV28
j_call: TRBJ2-1
clone_size: .

cdr3_nt: TGTGCCATCAGTGACTCCAGGGGGTTAAGCACAGATACGCAGTATTTT
cdr3_aa: CAISDSRGLSTDTQYF
d_call: TRBD1
v_call: TRBV10-3
j_call: TRBJ2-3
clone_size: .

cdr3_nt: TGTGCCAGCTCCGAGAGCCCTCGTATAACAGGGTATGGCTACACCTTC
cdr3_aa: CASSESPRITGYGYTF
d_call: .
v_call: TRBV28
j_call: TRBJ1-2
clone_size: .

cdr3_nt: TGTGCCAGCAGCAAGGGACTAGCGTCGACCGGGGAGCTGTTTTTT
cdr3_aa: CASSKGLASTGELFF
d_call: TRBD2
v_call: TRBV11-2
j_call: TRBJ2-2
clone_size: few

cdr3_nt: TGTGCCAGCAGCCGCGCGATCCACAATGAGCAGTTCTTC
cdr3_aa: CASSRAIHNEQFF
d_call: .
v_call: TRBV27
j_call: TRBJ2-1
clone_size: .

cdr3_nt: TGTGCCAGCTCCCAGGGTAAGGGTGAGCAGTTCTTC
cdr3_aa: CASSQGKGEQFF
d_call: .
v_call: TRBV18
j_call: TRBJ2-1
clone_size: .

cdr3_nt: TGTGCCAGCAGAACCGACGAGAGGTCGAAGGACATTCAGTACTTC
cdr3_aa: CASRTDERSKDIQYF
d_call: .
v_call: TRBV27
j_call: TRBJ2-4
clone_size: .

cdr3_nt: TGTGCCATCAAAAAAGGCGGGAGTTCCTACGAGCAGTACTTC
cdr3_aa: CAIKKGGSSYEQYF
d_call: TRBD2
v_call: TRBV10-3
j_call: TRBJ2-7
clone_size: .

cdr3_nt: TGTGCCAGCAGTGACACGGGGGGCGGTCGGAGCACTGAAGCTTTCTTT
cdr3_aa: CASSDTGGGRSTEAFF
d_call: .
v_call: TRBV6-1
j_call: TRBJ1-1
clone_size: many